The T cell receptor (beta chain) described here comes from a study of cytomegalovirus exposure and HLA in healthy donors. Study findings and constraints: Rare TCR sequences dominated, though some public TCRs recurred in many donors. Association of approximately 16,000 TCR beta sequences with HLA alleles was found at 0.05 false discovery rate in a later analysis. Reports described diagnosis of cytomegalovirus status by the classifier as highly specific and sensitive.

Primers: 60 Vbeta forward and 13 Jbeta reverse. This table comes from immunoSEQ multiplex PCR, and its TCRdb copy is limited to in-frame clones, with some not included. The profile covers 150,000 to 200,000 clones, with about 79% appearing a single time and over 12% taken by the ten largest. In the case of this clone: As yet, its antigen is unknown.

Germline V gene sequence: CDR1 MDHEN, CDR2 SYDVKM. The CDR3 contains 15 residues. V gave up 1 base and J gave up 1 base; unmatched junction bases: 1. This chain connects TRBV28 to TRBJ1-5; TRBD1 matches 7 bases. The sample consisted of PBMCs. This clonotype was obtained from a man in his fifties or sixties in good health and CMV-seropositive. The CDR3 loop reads CASSLYRGSNQPQHF. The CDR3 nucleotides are TGTGCCAGCAGTTTATACAGGGGAAGCAATCAGCCCCAGCATTTT.